This TCR beta chain was profiled in a study of T cells in Graves' hyperthyroidism and ophthalmopathy. Overall study results and limits: Most clonotypes expanded in thyroid above 0.001 were likewise present in blood.

This clonotype has at least ten counts. Its antigen is as yet unknown. The source material, RNA transcripts, was used to amplify TCR beta CDR3 regions. The primer set for the first-round RT-PCR of the TCR CDR3 was HTBI. TCRdb recomputed calls from the multiplex PCR reads with MiXCR, one row per CDR3 protein. The profile shows 200,000 to 300,000 distinct CDR3 sequences, roughly 22% of them singletons. Ophthalmopathy patients had Clinical Activity Score at least 3, NOSPECS grade at least 4, duration under 3 months. V was clipped by 6 bases and J by 5 bases, with 8 bases between them. Germline V gives CDR1 ENHRY, CDR2 SYGVKD. The CDR3 totals 12 residues.

Sequencing was done on a sample of blood. The chain is built from TRBV10-3 and TRBJ2-4, with D possibly being TRBD1 (6 bases). This clonotype was sampled from a woman aged 40-49 years with Graves' ophthalmopathy. The DNA of the CDR3 is TGTGCCATCAGGGGGGCCGAAAACATTCAGTACTTC. Residues: CAIRGAENIQYF.